One and the same sample provided the 2 T cell receptor beta chains below, sequenced in a study of T cell responses to AZD1222 COVID-19 vaccine. Repertoires were generated with immunoSEQ multiplex PCR, while TCRdb's copy carries only in-frame clones and drops some. The sample holds 56,000 or so clones, about 90% seen once. The sample was peripheral blood, taken on day 0 of AZD1222 vaccination. The receptors stem from an adult in good health.

The chain employs TRBV6-2 or TRBV6-3 and TRBJ1-1; D is unclear. V lost 3 bases, J lost 0 bases, and 11 bases lay in between. This CDR3 is built from 15 residues. Germline-derived CDR1 and CDR2 are MNHEY and SVGEGT. The CDR3 nucleotides are TGTGCCAGCAGTTATTTCGGAGGGATGAACACTGAAGCTTTCTTT. Protein product: CASSYFGGMNTEAFF.

This chain joins TRBV6-5 and TRBJ2-1; 10 nucleotides align to TRBD1. The germline V gene has CDR1 MNHEY and CDR2 SVGAGI. J lost 10 bases, V lost 4 bases, and 10 bases had no gene match. This CDR3 contains 15 residues. The CDR3 here is CASSSGTGARKEQFF. The CDR3 nucleotides are TGTGCCAGCAGTTCCGGGACAGGGGCGAGAAAGGAGCAGTTCTTC.